This section outlines one TCR beta chain sequence together with its context. This sample is drawn from a study of control samples from healthy donors and cancer patients. The method was immunoSEQ multiplex PCR; TCRdb's version includes in-frame clones alone and lacks a portion of them. The sample records roughly 120,000 clones, 93% being singletons. Between the trimmed V and J ends, which lost 4 bases and 6 bases, there was a span of 11 bases. This CDR3 is 13 amino acids long. The sequence came from a man under 40 in good health. The sequenced material came from blood. J is TRBJ2-3 and V is TRBV12-3 or TRBV12-4; perhaps TRBD1 as D (6 bases). The CDR3 DNA reads as TGTGCCAGCAGTTCCGGACAGATCGATACGCAGTATTTT. It translates to CASSSGQIDTQYF.